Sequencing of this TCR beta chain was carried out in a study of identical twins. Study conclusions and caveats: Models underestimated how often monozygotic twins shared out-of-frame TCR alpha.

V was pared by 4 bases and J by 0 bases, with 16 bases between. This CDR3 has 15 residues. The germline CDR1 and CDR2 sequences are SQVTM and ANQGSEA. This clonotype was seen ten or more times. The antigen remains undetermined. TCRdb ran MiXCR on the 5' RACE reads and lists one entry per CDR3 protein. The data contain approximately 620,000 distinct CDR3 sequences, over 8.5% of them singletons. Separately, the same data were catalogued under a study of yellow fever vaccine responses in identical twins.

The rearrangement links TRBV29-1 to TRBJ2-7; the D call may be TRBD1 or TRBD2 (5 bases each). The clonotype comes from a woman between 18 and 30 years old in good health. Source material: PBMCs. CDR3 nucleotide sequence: TGCAGCGTTGCGGGACGGGATGGGCCCTCCTACGAGCAGTACTTC. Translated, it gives CSVAGRDGPSYEQYF.